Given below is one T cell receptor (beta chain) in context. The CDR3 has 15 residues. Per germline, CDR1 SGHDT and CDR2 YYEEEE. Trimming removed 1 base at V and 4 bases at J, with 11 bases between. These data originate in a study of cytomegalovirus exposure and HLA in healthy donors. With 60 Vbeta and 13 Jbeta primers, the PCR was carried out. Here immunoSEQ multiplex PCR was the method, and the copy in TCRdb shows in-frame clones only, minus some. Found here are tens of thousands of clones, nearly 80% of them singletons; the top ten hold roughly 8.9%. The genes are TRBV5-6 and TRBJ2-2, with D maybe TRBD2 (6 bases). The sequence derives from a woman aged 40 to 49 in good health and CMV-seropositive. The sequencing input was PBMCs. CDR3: CASSLSSVPTGELFF. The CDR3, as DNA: TGTGCCAGCAGCTTGTCTAGCGTCCCCACCGGGGAGCTGTTTTTT.